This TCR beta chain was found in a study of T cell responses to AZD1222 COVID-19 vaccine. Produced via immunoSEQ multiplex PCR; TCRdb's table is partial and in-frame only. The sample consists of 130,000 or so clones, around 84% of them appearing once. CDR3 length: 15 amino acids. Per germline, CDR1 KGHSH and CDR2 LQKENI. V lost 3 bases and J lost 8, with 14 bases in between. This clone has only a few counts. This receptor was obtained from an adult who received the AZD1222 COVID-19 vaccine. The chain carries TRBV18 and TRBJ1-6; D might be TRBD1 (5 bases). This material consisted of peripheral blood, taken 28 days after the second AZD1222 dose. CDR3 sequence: CASSPVEGDHSPLHF. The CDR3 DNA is TGTGCCAGCTCACCGGTAGAAGGGGATCATTCACCCCTCCACTTT.